These 9 T cell receptor beta chains share one sample of origin, sequenced in a study of cytomegalovirus exposure and HLA in healthy donors (dated by TCRdb to the late 2010s). Libraries were built with the immunoSEQ multiplex PCR assay. A mixture of 60 forward primers for TCR Vbeta segments and 13 reverse primers for TCR Jbeta segments was used in the multiplex PCR. TCRdb stores this immuneACCESS table with in-frame sequences only. Part of the clones is absent; in the studies checked, under half of the shortfall reflects unresolved V genes, and no reason is known for the rest. The sample profile shows around 200,000 clones; roughly four fifths of them were found once. The ten most abundant clones make up less than 4% of the sample. Sequencing used PBMCs. The origin of the receptors is a woman aged 25 to 45 in good health and CMV-seropositive.

The CDR3 spells CASHGLPGDGELFF. The DNA for the CDR3 is TGTGCCAGCCACGGACTACCCGGGGACGGGGAGCTGTTTTTT. This chain uses TRBV28 with TRBJ2-2, with D perhaps matching TRBD2 (6 bases). The CDR3 has 14 residues. Trimming shortened V by 8 bases and J by 7 bases, and 17 bases separated the two germline ends. Germline-derived CDR1 and CDR2 are MDHEN and SYDVKM.

This chain uses TRBV28 with TRBJ2-5; no definite D call. This CDR3 has 15 amino acids. Trimming pared 3 bases from V and 3 bases from J, leaving 14 bases between. CDR1 is MDHEN and CDR2 is SYDVKM in the germline V gene. CDR3 coding DNA: TGTGCCAGCAGTTTTTTGTCTGAGATAGAAGAGACCCAGTACTTC. This sequence encodes CASSFLSEIEETQYF.

The chain uses TRBV11-2 and TRBJ1-4; no firm D call. Germline CDR1 SGHAT, CDR2 FQNNGV. The CDR3 totals 17 residues. The V gene lost 0 bases and the J gene lost 0 bases, with 11 bases spanning the gap. In DNA, the CDR3 is TGTGCCAGCAGCTTAGAGGCTGTGGTTGCAACTAATGAAAAACTGTTTTTT. It codes for CASSLEAVVATNEKLFF.

This clone was detected a few times. Relative to the germline gene, one junction end is altered; a read error may explain this. Different DNA sequences within this sample yield the same CDR3. This sequence joins TRBV15 and TRBJ2-1; 7 bases agree with TRBD2. Looked up from germline, CDR1 is LNHNV and CDR2 is YYDKDF (reference sequence). CDR3 length equals 14 residues. As DNA, the CDR3 is TGTGCCTCCAGGCGGGAGACGGCCTACAATGAGCAGTTCTTC. Protein: CASRRETAYNEQFF. Using reference TRBV15 and TRBJ2-1 for the parts outside the CDR3, the full variable domain is DAMVIQNPRYQVTQFGKPVTLSCSQTLNHNVMYWYQQKSSQAPKLLFHYYDKDFNNEADTPDNFQSRRPNTSFCFLDIRSPGLGDTAMYLCASRRETAYNEQFFGPGTRLTVL.

The V gene is TRBV19, the J gene TRBJ2-7; no reliable D call. Germline loops: CDR1 LNHDA, CDR2 SQIVND (reference sequence). There are 12 residues in the CDR3. V was pared by 7 bases and J by 4 bases, with 11 bases between. The CDR3 DNA reads as TGTGCCAGTACCACTCCTGATTACGAGCAGTACTTC. This translates into CASTTPDYEQYF.

This clone came up once. The rearrangement uses TRBV4-1 and TRBJ2-2, with D perhaps matching TRBD2 (6 bases). V lost 1 base and J 4 bases, leaving 13 bases between the germline ends. The germline gives CDR1 MGHRA, CDR2 YSYEKL. The CDR3 length is 16 residues. CDR3 nucleotide sequence: TGCGCCAGCAGCCAAGCGACGGGAGTTCTCACCGGGGAGCTGTTTTTT. This gives the protein CASSQATGVLTGELFF.

The chain recombines TRBV5-1 with TRBJ2-7, with 11 bases lining up with TRBD2. J was trimmed by 3 bases and V by 2 bases; bases with no gene match: 4. Germline loops: CDR1 SGHRS, CDR2 YFSETQ. The CDR3 runs to 15 residues. CDR3 region: CASSFSGTSGYEQYF. The CDR3 nucleotides read TGCGCCAGCAGCTTCTCCGGGACTAGCGGCTACGAGCAGTACTTC.

This rearrangement joins TRBV5-1 to TRBJ1-1, with D perhaps TRBD1 (5 bases). This CDR3 has 14 amino acids. Trimming removed 4 bases at V and 3 bases at J, with 13 bases between. The germline CDR1 and CDR2 sequences are SGHRS and YFSETQ. DNA of the CDR3: TGCGCCAGCAGCCCGGGCGGGGGATACACTGAAGCTTTCTTT. This codes for CASSPGGGYTEAFF.

The CDR3 spells CASSFLSYEQYF. The CDR3 nucleotides are TGTGCCAGCAGCTTCCTCTCCTACGAGCAGTACTTC. The chain couples TRBV11-2 to TRBJ2-7; D ambiguous. The germline V gene has CDR1 SGHAT and CDR2 FQNNGV. V dropped 3 bases and J dropped 0 bases, with 3 bases sitting between them. The CDR3 runs 12 residues.